Listed here are 3 T cell receptor beta chains from one sample, sequenced in a study of vaccination effects on CD4 cells after COVID-19. Viral peptide pool expansion of antigen-specific CD4+ T cells preceded sequencing in the ViraFEST assay. Culture proceeded for more than nine days, and CD4+ T cells were then isolated. Nucleocapsid antibody tests were negative, and the vaccine recipients had no prior SARS-CoV-2 infection. Assay: immunoSEQ multiplex PCR; the TCRdb copy retains only in-frame clones and omits some. The data contain more than 35,000 clones, approximately 68% of them singletons. Their antigen targets remain unknown. The specimen comprised CD4+ T cells from PBMCs cultured with HCoV-OC43 spike peptides, sampled before COVID-19 vaccination. The subset here: HCoV-OC43 spike overlapping peptide pool stimulation. All receptors come from a human donor who received a COVID-19 vaccine.

The chain uses TRBV12-3 or TRBV12-4 and TRBJ2-5; TRBD1 matches 7 bases. V was pared by 5 bases and J by 5 bases, with 5 bases of the junction left unmatched. The CDR3 covers 13 residues. The CDR3 reads CASSTGTVETQYF. In DNA, the CDR3 is TGTGCCAGCAGTACCGGGACAGTGGAGACCCAGTACTTC.

The rearrangement uses TRBV9 and TRBJ2-7; a weak D match, TRBD1 (6 bases). CDR3 length: 13 amino acids. V lost 0 bases to trimming and J lost 6 bases, with 10 bases between them. Per germline, CDR1 SGDLS and CDR2 YYNGEE. The CDR3 here is CASSVGMGAEQYF. The CDR3 nucleotides are TGTGCCAGCAGCGTAGGAATGGGGGCCGAGCAGTACTTC.

This clone has more than one count but fewer than ten. The chain has TRBV24-1 and TRBJ2-5; D perhaps matches TRBD1 (6 bases). Germline CDR1 reads KGHDR; CDR2 reads SFDVKD. CDR3 size: 16 residues. V was clipped by 3 bases and J by 1 base, with 14 bases between them. In DNA form, the CDR3 reads TGTGCCACCAGTGATCCTCGGGACACGTCCCAAGAGACCCAGTACTTC. Encoded protein: CATSDPRDTSQETQYF.